The present T cell receptor beta chain was sequenced within a study of T cells in localized non-small cell lung cancer. Study-wide results and caveats: Median detection of top 100 tumor clones in adjacent lung was about 52 clones.

The CDR3 extends over 15 amino acids. Germline assignment: CDR1 MNHGY and CDR2 SAAAGT. Unmatched junction bases numbered 9, after V lost 6 bases and J lost 1 base. Comment on this clone: Its antigen is unknown.

Free of atypia, the adjacent lung was collected at least 2 cm away from the tumor margin. Assay used: immunoSEQ multiplex PCR; TCRdb lists only in-frame clones, some missing. The sample holds around 1,200 clones, 25% to 30% seen once. The TCR was taken from a male donor at least 60 years old with stage II squamous cell lung carcinoma. The chain recombines TRBV6-8 with TRBJ2-7; 7 nucleotides match TRBD2. The sequencing used normal lung tissue next to the tumor, collected before any cancer treatment. CDR3 amino acids: CASRAGLRGSYEQYV. The CDR3 DNA sequence: TGTGCCAGCAGGGCTGGGTTGCGGGGGTCCTACGAGCAGTACGTC.